The rows below give T cell receptor beta chains drawn from one sample of a study of metastatic and nonmetastatic thyroid tumors. TCRdb re-called the PCR reads through MiXCR. Of roughly 40,000 clones listed, 20% to 25% are singletons. The material sequenced was tumor tissue. The source is a female donor with papillary thyroid cancer or a benign thyroid nodule (not recorded which). Some clones in this sample may be carry-over from other donors' samples. The conserved cysteine and the conserved F or W are not part of the CDR3 here. Expanded clones get a size class; other rows say once, few or many, or leave the size out.

size | J | V | CDR3
few | TRBJ1-2 | TRBV6-1 | ASSQAGGVYGHT
many | TRBJ2-3 | TRBV7-6 | ASSPSGGVGTDTQY
- | TRBJ1-1 | TRBV11-3 | ASSLGENTEAF
- | TRBJ2-2 | TRBV24-1 | ATSDETVTGDTEELF
many | TRBJ2-3 | TRBV3-2 | ASSHGLAGMITSTDTQY
many | TRBJ2-2 | TRBV6-1 | ASSRTGWGNTGELF
few | TRBJ1-6 | TRBV6-5 | ASSYGVAENSPLH
medium-sized | TRBJ2-7 | TRBV2 | ASKYSGPTYEQY
- | TRBJ2-2 | TRBV11-2 | ASSLDLEATGELF
medium-sized | TRBJ2-1 | TRBV6-1 | ATQGTSSYNEQF
few | TRBJ1-4 | TRBV12-3/TRBV12-4 | ASSPGLVGATNEKLF
many | TRBJ2-3 | TRBV6-2/TRBV6-3 | ASSPRGEADTQY
- | TRBJ2-7 | TRBV28 | ASSPYRTGATYEQY
many | TRBJ2-1 | TRBV6-1 | ASRNRESPYNEQF
- | TRBJ2-7 | TRBV19 | ASSIWTNYEQY
many | TRBJ2-2 | TRBV11-1 | ASSHRLIGDGTGELF
many | TRBJ2-1 | TRBV4-3 | ASSLAGRNNEQF
few | TRBJ2-2 | TRBV2 | ASGQGQKFTWELF
- | TRBJ1-6 | TRBV20-1 | SASGRRGNSPLH
many | TRBJ2-5 | TRBV12-3/TRBV12-4 | ASSPGQSIETQY
many | TRBJ1-2 | TRBV9 | ASSFTGNYGYT
- | TRBJ2-7 | TRBV11-2 | ASSSEAGGPYEQY
medium-sized | TRBJ1-1 | TRBV7-3 | ASSLYLNTEAF
- | TRBJ2-2 | TRBV5-1 | ASSQPTSGTNTGELF
few | TRBJ2-7 | TRBV6-1 | ASSDSAGEGYEQY
- | TRBJ1-1 | TRBV5-1 | ASSLDGVLEAF
- | TRBJ1-1 | TRBV13 | ASSIEDRGNTEAF
- | TRBJ2-3 | TRBV7-2 | ASSLAFTDTQY
medium-sized | TRBJ2-7 | TRBV6-1 | ASSVTSGSSEQY
many | TRBJ1-6 | TRBV7-6 | ASSLARGRNSPLH
medium-sized | TRBJ1-5 | TRBV4-1 | ASSQEPGGGNQPQH
- | TRBJ2-6 | TRBV6-1 | ASSEKDRTLLV
many | TRBJ1-2 | TRBV20-1 | SARDYRDIGGYT
few | TRBJ2-7 | TRBV6-5 | ASSYGRESWYEQY
few | TRBJ1-2 | TRBV3-1 | ASSQEGGGGYT
few | TRBJ1-5 | TRBV28 | ASSTHPQPQH
many | TRBJ2-1 | TRBV7-2 | ASSPGSEQF
many | TRBJ2-3 | TRBV10-1 | ASSPRLAGNTDTQY
- | TRBJ2-7 | TRBV27 | ASRLSGAYEQY
- | TRBJ1-2 | TRBV7-6 | ASSEEVAGVYGYT
- | TRBJ2-2 | TRBV11-3 | ASSSPTGVYTGELF
- | TRBJ2-1 | TRBV3-1 | ASSSGWGEQF
- | TRBJ2-7 | TRBV12-3/TRBV12-4 | ASSFGDRGFNEQY
- | TRBJ2-5 | TRBV20-1 | SASARLAGMDFREETQY
once | TRBJ2-7 | TRBV5-1 | ASSKTGQGIYEQY
- | TRBJ2-7 | TRBV3-1 | ASSTQGWNEQY
few | TRBJ1-2 | TRBV30 | AWSDRL
- | TRBJ2-1 | TRBV7-6 | ASSLVLADSYNEQF
- | TRBJ2-3 | TRBV6-2/TRBV6-3 | ASSYSRGDGYTDTQY
many | TRBJ1-5 | TRBV5-1 | ASSLGTGPQPQH
- | TRBJ2-1 | TRBV5-1 | ASSLGPAGVGNEQF
- | TRBJ2-5 | TRBV5-1 | ASSRGTGVGETQY